The clone carrying this T cell receptor beta chain was found a few times. The data originate from a study of blood T cell repertoires in COVID-19. Repertoires were generated with immunoSEQ multiplex PCR, while TCRdb's copy carries only in-frame clones and drops some. The table includes 160,000 or so clones, approximately 80% detected once. This CDR3 region has 16 residues. After removal of 4 bases from V and 0 bases from J, the junction contained 6 bases not matched to a gene. Per germline, CDR1 SGHDT and CDR2 YYEEEE. Sequencing was carried out using peripheral blood. The clonotype was recovered from a woman aged 45-59 years with acute or convalescent COVID-19. The V gene is TRBV5-6, the J gene TRBJ2-7; 11 nucleotides match TRBD2. The CDR3 DNA is TGTGCCAGCAGCCGGGGTAGCGGGGGGGACTCCTACGAGCAGTACTTC. Translated: CASSRGSGGDSYEQYF.